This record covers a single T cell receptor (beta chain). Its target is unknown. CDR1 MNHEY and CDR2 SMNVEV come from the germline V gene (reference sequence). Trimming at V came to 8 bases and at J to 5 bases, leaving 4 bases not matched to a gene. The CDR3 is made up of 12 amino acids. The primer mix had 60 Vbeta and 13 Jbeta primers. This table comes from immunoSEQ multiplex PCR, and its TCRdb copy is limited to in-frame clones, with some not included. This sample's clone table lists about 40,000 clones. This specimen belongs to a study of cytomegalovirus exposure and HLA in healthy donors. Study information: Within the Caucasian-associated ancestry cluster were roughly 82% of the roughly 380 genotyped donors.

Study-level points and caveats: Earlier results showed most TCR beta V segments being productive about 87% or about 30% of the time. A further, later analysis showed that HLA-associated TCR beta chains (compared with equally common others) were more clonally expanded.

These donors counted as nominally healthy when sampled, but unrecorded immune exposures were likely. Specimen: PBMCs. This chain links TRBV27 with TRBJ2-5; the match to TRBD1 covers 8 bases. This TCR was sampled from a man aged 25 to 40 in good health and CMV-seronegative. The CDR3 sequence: CASRRQGETQYF. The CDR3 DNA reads TGTGCCAGCCGTAGACAGGGGGAGACCCAGTACTTC.